These T cell receptor beta chains were read from a single sample in a study of neurological immune-mediated disorders. TCRdb reprocessed the 5' RACE reads with MiXCR, giving one entry per CDR3 protein. The sample includes tens of thousands of distinct CDR3 sequences, roughly 14% of them seen just once. The sample was PBMCs. These receptor sequences come from a man younger than 40 in good health. CDR3s include the opening cysteine and the closing phenylalanine or tryptophan. A D gene is named only where the DNA matches it firmly. Clone sizes are given selectively: once, few, many, or a class where the clone is expanded.

NA,TRBJ1-3,many,TRBV28,TGTGCCAGCAGTCAAGGGGCAAACTCTGGAAACACCATATATTTT,CASSQGANSGNTIYF
TRBD1,TRBJ2-6,many,TRBV7-2,TGTGCCAGCAGCCCCCCCGGGACAGGGTCCGGGGCCAACGTCCTGACTTTC,CASSPPGTGSGANVLTF
NA,TRBJ2-7,many,TRBV7-8,TGTGCCAGCAGCTTAGGCAGGGGATCCTCCTACGAGCAGTACTTC,CASSLGRGSSYEQYF
NA,TRBJ2-3,many,TRBV21-1,TGTGCCAGCAATTTGGCCCCCCGGTCTGGCACAGATACGCAGTATTTT,CASNLAPRSGTDTQYF
TRBD1,TRBJ1-5,many,TRBV5-1,TGCGCCAGCAGGTGGGGGACAGAGAATCAGCCCCAGCATTTT,CASRWGTENQPQHF
NA,TRBJ1-3,many,TRBV20-1,TGCAGTGCTAGTCCAGGGATTAGCTCTGGAAACACCATATATTTT,CSASPGISSGNTIYF
NA,TRBJ2-1,many,TRBV7-2,TGTGCCAGCAGCTTAGCGGTGACAGCATACAATGAGCAGTTCTTC,CASSLAVTAYNEQFF
TRBD2,TRBJ2-3,NA,TRBV5-1,TGCGCCAGCAGCCCCACTAGCGGGGACGGTCGGACAGATACGCAGTATTTT,CASSPTSGDGRTDTQYF
NA,TRBJ2-3,many,TRBV5-6,TGCGCCAGCAGCTTGGCCTCTGATACGCAGTATTTT,CASSLASDTQYF
NA,TRBJ2-7,many,TRBV29-1,TGCAGCGTATCTCGGGGGCAGGTTGAGCAGTACTTC,CSVSRGQVEQYF
NA,TRBJ1-6,many,TRBV4-2,TGTGCCAGCAGCCAAGATAGTGGACGGGCCTCTTCACCCCTCCACTTT,CASSQDSGRASSPLHF
NA,TRBJ2-1,NA,TRBV11-2,TGTGCCAGCAGCTCTTTCCATGAGCGACAGTCTAACAATGAGCAGTTCTTC,CASSSFHERQSNNEQFF
NA,TRBJ2-5,many,TRBV29-1,TGCAGCGTCGGCCGGATGGGGCCCAAAGAGACCCAGTACTTC,CSVGRMGPKETQYF
NA,TRBJ2-3,many,TRBV6-6,TGTGCCAGCAGCTCCCCAGCATCAATGGATACGCAGTATTTT,CASSSPASMDTQYF
NA,TRBJ2-1,many,TRBV5-1,TGCGCCAGCAGCCCAGGACTATACTCCTACAATGAGCAGTTCTTC,CASSPGLYSYNEQFF
NA,TRBJ2-3,many,TRBV11-2,TGTGCCAGCAGCTTAGACTCCGGGAACACAGATACGCAGTATTTT,CASSLDSGNTDTQYF
TRBD1,TRBJ2-6,many,TRBV29-1,TGCAGCGTTGGCCAGGGGGCTTACTCTGGGGCCAACGTCCTGACTTTC,CSVGQGAYSGANVLTF
NA,TRBJ2-7,many,TRBV5-1,TGCGCCAGCAGCCCATTGAAGGGGGACGCATACGAGCAGTACTTC,CASSPLKGDAYEQYF
NA,TRBJ2-7,many,TRBV29-1,TGCAGCGCTAGACCGGGGGCGGGCCACGAGCAGTACTTC,CSARPGAGHEQYF
TRBD1,TRBJ2-7,NA,TRBV4-1,TGCGCCAGCAGCCAAATACTCTTCAGAGTGGACAGGGCTAACGAGCAGTACTTC,CASSQILFRVDRANEQYF
NA,TRBJ2-5,many,TRBV10-3,TGTGCCATCAGTGGAAAGGGGGGGCAAGAGACCCAGTACTTC,CAISGKGGQETQYF
NA,TRBJ1-2,many,TRBV12-3/TRBV12-4,TGTGCCAGCAGTTTCGTTGGGGGGGATATCTATGGCTACACCTTC,CASSFVGGDIYGYTF